This T cell receptor beta chain was sequenced for a study of regulatory T cells in long-lasting Graves disease. Relying on iRepertoire HTBI primers and Arm-PCR of CDR3 regions, the team built TCR beta libraries. Using its own MiXCR run on the multiplex PCR reads, TCRdb lists one record per CDR3 protein. The table lists roughly 380,000 distinct CDR3 sequences, around 16% of them singletons, with about 20% in the top ten. Study-wide results and caveats: Having only a small sample size may have limited accuracy.

Time point: newly diagnosed GD, antithyroid drugs for less than 3 months. There was RNA extracted from PBMCs, and the TCR library was made from it. There are many counts of this clonotype. Its antigen is not identified. The germline CDR1 and CDR2 sequences are MDHEN and SYDVKM. The CDR3 is made up of 14 amino acids. The germline V and J ends were trimmed by 1 base and 2 bases, with 9 bases remaining between them. The origin of this receptor is a female donor with Graves disease. The chain recombines TRBV28 with TRBJ2-7; D ambiguous. The source was peripheral blood mononuclear cells (PBMCs), collected at new diagnosis, from a patient treated with antithyroid drugs. CDR3 nucleotides: TGTGCCAGCAGTTTATCCAGGCAAGCCTACGAGCAGTACTTC. Protein product: CASSLSRQAYEQYF.